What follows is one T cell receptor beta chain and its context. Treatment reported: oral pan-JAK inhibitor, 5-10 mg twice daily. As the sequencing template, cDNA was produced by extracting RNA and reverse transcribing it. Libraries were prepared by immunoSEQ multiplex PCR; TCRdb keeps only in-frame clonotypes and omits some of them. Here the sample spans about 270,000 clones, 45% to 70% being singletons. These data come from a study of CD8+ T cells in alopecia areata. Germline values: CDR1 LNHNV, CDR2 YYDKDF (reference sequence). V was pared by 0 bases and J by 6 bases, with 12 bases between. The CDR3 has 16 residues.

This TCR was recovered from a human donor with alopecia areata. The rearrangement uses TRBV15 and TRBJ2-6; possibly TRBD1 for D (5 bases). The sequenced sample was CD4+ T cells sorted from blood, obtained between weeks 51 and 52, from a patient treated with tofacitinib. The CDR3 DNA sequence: TGTGCCACCAGCAGAGATCGGCAGGGTGAGGCCAACGTCCTGACTTTC. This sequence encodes CATSRDRQGEANVLTF.